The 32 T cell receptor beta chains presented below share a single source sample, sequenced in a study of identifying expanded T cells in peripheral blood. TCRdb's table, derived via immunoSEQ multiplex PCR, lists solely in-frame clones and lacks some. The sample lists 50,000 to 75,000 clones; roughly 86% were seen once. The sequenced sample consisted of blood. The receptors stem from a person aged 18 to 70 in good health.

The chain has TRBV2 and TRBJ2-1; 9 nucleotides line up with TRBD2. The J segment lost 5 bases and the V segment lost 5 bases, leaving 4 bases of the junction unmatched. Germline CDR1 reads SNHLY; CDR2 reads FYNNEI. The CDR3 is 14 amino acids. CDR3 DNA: TGTGCCAGCAGTATAGCGGGGGCTAACAATGAGCAGTTCTTC. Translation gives CASSIAGANNEQFF.

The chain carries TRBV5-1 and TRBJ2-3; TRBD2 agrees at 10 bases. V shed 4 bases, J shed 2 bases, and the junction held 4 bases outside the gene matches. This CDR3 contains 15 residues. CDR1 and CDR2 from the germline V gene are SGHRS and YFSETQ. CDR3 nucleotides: TGCGCCAGCAGCCCTAGCGGGGGATACACAGATACGCAGTATTTT. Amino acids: CASSPSGGYTDTQYF.

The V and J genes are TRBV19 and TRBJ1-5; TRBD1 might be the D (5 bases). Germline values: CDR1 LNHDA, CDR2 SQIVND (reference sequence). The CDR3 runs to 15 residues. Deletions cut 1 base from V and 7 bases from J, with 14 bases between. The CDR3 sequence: CASSIGGREWQPQHF. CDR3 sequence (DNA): TGTGCCAGTAGTATAGGGGGCAGGGAATGGCAGCCCCAGCATTTT.

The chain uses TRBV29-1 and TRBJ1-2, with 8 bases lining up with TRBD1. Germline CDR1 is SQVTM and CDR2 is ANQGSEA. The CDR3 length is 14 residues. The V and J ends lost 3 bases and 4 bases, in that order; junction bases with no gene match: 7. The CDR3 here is CSVDSPGTGYGYTF. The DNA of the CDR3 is TGCAGCGTTGACTCTCCCGGGACAGGCTATGGCTACACCTTC.

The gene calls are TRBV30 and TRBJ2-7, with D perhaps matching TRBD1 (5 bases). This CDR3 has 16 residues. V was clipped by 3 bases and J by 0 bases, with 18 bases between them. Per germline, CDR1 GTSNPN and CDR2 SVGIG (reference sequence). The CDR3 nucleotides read TGTGCCTGGAGGCCCAAACAGGATCGTAGCTCCTACGAGCAGTACTTC. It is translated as CAWRPKQDRSSYEQYF.

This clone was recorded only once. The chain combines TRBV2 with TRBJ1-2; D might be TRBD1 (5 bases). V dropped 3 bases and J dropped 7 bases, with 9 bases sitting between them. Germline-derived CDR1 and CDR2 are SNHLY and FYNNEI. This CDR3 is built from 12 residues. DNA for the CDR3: TGTGCCAGCAGTGACAGGAGGGGTGGCTACACCTTC. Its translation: CASSDRRGGYTF.

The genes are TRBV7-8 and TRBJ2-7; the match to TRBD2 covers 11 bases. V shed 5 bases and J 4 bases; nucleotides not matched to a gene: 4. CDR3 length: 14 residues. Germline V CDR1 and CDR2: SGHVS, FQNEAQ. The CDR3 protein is CASSGGLAVYEQYF. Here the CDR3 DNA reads TGTGCCAGCAGCGGGGGACTAGCGGTGTACGAGCAGTACTTC.

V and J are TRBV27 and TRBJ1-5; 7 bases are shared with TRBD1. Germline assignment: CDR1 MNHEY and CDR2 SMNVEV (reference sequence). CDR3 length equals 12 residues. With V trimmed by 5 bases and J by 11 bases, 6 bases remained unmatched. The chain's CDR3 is CASSTTGKAQHF. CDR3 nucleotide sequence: TGTGCCAGCAGTACGACAGGGAAGGCCCAGCATTTT.

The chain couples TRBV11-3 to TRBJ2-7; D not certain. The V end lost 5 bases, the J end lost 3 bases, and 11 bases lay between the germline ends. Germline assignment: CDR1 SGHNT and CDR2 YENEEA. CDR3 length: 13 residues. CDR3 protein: CASSTGPLYEQYF. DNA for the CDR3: TGTGCCAGCAGCACCGGGCCCCTCTACGAGCAGTACTTC.

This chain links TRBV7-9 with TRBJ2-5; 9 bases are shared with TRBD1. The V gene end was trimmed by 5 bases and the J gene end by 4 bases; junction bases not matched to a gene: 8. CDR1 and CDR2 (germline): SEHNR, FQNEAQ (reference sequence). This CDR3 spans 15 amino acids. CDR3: CASSHRTGEGETQYF. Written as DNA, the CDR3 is TGTGCCAGCAGCCATAGGACAGGGGAGGGAGAGACCCAGTACTTC.

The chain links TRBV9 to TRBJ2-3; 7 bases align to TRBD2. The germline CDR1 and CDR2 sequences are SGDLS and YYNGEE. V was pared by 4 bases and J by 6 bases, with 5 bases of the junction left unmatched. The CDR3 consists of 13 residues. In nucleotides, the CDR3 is TGTGCCAGCAGCCCTTGGGGGGGGGATACGCAGTATTTT. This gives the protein CASSPWGGDTQYF.

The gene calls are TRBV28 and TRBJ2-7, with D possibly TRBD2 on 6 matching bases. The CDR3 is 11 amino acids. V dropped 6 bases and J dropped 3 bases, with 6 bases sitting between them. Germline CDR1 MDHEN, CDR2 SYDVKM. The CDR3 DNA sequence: TGTGCCAGCAGGGACTACTACGAGCAGTACTTC. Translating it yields CASRDYYEQYF.

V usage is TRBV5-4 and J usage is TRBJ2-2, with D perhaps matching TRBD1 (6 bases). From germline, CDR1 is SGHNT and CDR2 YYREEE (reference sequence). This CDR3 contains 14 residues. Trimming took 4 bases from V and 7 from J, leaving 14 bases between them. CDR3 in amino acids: CASSPRDTYGELFF. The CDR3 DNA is TGTGCCAGCAGCCCACGGGACACTTACGGGGAGCTGTTTTTT.

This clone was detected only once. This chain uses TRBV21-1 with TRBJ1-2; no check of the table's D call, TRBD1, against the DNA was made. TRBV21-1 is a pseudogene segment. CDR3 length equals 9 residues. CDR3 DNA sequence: TGTGCCAGCGTCAGGGGCTACACCTTC. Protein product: CASVRGYTF.

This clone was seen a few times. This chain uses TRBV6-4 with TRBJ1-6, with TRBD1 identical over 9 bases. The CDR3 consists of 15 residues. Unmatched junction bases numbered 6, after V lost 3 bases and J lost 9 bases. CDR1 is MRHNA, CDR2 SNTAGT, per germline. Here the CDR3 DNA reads TGTGCCAGCAGTGAACGGACAGGGGTCGGTTCACCCCTCCACTTT. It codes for CASSERTGVGSPLHF.

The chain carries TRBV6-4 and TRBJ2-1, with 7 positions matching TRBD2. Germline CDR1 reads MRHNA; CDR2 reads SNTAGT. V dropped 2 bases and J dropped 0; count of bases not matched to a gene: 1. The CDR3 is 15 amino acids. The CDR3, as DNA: TGTGCCAGCAGTGACGGGGGGGGCTCCTACAATGAGCAGTTCTTC. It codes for CASSDGGGSYNEQFF.

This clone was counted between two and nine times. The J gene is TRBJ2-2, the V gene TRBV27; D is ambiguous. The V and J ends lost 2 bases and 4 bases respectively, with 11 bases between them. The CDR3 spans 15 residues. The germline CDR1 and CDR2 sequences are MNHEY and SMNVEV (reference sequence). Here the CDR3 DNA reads TGTGCCAGCAGTTTAATGACAACGAGCACCGGGGAGCTGTTTTTT. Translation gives CASSLMTTSTGELFF.

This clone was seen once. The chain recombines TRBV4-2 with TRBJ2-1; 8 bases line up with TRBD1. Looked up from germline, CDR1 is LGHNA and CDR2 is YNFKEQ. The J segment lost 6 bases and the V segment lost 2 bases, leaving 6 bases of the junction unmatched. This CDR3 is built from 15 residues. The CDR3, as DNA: TGTGCCAGCAGCCAAACAGGGGGTACTTTCAATGAGCAGTTCTTC. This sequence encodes CASSQTGGTFNEQFF.

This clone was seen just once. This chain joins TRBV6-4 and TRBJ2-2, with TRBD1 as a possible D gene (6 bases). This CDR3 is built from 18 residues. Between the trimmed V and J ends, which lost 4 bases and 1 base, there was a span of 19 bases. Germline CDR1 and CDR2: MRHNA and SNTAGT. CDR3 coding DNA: TGTGCCAGCAGTGCTCGGGCAGGGGTTGAACTGAACACCGGGGAGCTGTTTTTT. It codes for CASSARAGVELNTGELFF.

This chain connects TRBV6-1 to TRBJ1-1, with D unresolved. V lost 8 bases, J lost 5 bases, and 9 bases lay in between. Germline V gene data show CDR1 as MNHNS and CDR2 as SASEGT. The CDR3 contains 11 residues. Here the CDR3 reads CASPRGTEAFF. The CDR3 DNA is TGTGCCAGCCCGCGCGGGACTGAAGCTTTCTTT.

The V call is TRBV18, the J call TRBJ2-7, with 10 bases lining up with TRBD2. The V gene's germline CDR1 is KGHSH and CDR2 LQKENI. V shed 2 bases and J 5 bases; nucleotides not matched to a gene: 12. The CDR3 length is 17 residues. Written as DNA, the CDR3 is TGTGCCAGCTCACCAATTAATAGCGGGAGGATTTATCACGAGCAGTACTTC. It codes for CASSPINSGRIYHEQYF.

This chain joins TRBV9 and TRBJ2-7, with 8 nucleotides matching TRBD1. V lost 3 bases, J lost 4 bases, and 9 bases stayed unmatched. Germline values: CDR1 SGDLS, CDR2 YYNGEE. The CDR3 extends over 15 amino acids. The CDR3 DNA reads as TGTGCCAGCAGCGACGGACAGGGTAGTTTATACGAGCAGTACTTC. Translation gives CASSDGQGSLYEQYF.

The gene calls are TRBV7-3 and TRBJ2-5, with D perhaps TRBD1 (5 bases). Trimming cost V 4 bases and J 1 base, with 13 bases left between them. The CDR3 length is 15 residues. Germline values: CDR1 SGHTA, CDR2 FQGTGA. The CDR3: CASSWGVGSQETQYF. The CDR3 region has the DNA TGTGCCAGCAGCTGGGGCGTGGGCAGCCAAGAGACCCAGTACTTC.

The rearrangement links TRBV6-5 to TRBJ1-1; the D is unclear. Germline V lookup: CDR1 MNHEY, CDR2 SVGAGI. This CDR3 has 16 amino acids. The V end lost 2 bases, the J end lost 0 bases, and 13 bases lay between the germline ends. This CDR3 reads CASSYARSFMNTEAFF. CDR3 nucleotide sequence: TGTGCCAGCAGTTACGCCAGAAGTTTCATGAACACTGAAGCTTTCTTT.

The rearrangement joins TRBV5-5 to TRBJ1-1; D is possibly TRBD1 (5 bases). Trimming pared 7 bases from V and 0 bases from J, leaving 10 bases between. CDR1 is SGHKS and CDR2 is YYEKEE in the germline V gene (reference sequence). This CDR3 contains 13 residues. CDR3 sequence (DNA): TGTGCCAGCCGCCGGGGGGTGAACACTGAAGCTTTCTTT. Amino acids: CASRRGVNTEAFF.

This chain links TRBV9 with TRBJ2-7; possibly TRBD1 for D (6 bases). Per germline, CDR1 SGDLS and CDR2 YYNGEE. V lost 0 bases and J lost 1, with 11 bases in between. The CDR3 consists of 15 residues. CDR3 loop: CASSVGLGASYEQYF. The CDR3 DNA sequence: TGTGCCAGCAGCGTAGGTTTGGGGGCTTCCTACGAGCAGTACTTC.

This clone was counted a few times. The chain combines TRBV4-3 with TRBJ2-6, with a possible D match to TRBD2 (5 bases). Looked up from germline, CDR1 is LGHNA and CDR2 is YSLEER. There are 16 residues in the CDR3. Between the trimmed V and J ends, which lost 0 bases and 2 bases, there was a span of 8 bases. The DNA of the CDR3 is TGCGCCAGCAGCCAAGATTACGGGGCTGGGGCCAACGTCCTGACTTTC. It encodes CASSQDYGAGANVLTF.

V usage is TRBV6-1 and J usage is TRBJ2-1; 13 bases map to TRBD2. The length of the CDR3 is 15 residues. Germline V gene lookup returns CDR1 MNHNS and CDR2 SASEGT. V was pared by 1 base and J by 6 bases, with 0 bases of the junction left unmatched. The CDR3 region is CASSEGTSGSNEQFF. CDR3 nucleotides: TGTGCCAGCAGTGAAGGGACTAGCGGGAGCAATGAGCAGTTCTTC.

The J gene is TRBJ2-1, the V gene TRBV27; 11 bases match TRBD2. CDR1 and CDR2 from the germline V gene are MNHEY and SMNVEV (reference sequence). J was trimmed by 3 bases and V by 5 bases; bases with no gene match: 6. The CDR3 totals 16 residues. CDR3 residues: CASSTLAGAHYNEQFF. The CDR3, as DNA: TGTGCCAGCAGTACACTAGCGGGAGCTCACTACAATGAGCAGTTCTTC.

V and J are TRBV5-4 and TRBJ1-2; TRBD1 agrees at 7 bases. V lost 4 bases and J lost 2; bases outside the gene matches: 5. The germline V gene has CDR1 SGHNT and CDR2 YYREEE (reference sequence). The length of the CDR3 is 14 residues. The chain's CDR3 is CASSVGQDNYGYTF. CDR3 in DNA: TGTGCCAGCAGCGTAGGACAGGACAACTATGGCTACACCTTC.

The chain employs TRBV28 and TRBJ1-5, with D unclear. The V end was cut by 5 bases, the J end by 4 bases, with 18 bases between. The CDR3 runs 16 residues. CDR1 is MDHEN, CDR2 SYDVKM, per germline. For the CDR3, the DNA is TGTGCCAGCAGTCGCCTTTTATCTGACGCTAATCAGCCCCAGCATTTT. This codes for CASSRLLSDANQPQHF.

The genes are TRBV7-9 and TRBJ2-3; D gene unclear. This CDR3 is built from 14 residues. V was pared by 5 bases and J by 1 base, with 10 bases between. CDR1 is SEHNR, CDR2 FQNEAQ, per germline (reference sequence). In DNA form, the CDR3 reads TGTGCCAGCAGCCCGCCCAGTGGCACAGATACGCAGTATTTT. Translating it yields CASSPPSGTDTQYF.